These 25 T cell receptor beta chains originate from one sample sequenced in a study of response to subunit inactivated influenza vaccine. TCRdb analysed the RT-PCR reads with MiXCR anew, one entry per CDR3 protein. The table has approximately 170,000 distinct CDR3 sequences, about an eighth seen once. Sequencing used CD8+ T cells sorted from PBMCs, obtained 5 days after vaccination. These TCRs come from a man in his fifties who received an inactivated influenza vaccine.

This clonotype was counted only a few times. This CDR3 reads CASSDLADHYEQYF. CDR3 sequence (DNA): TGTGCCAGCAGTGATCTAGCGGATCACTACGAGCAGTACTTC. V gene TRBV6-1 combines with J gene TRBJ2-7; 7 bases are shared with TRBD2. CDR1 MNHNS and CDR2 SASEGT come from the germline V gene. V lost 3 bases, J lost 3 bases, and 5 bases stayed unmatched. This CDR3 has 14 residues.

This clonotype was seen many times. DNA of the CDR3: TGTGCCAGCAGCTTAGCGGGCCGTGAAGCTTTCTTT. This sequence encodes CASSLAGREAFF. The genes are TRBV7-9 and TRBJ1-1; D gene unclear. CDR1 is SEHNR, CDR2 FQNEAQ, per germline (reference sequence). V shed 0 bases and J shed 7 bases, with 6 bases lying between them. This CDR3 has 12 residues.

This clonotype appeared a few times. The chain has TRBV13 and TRBJ2-3; D uncertain. Deletions cut 0 bases from V and 2 bases from J, with 9 bases between. Germline values: CDR1 PRHDT, CDR2 FYEKMQ (reference sequence). The CDR3 contains 15 residues. Here the CDR3 reads CASSLGQKSTDTQYF. DNA for the CDR3: TGTGCCAGCAGCTTAGGACAGAAGTCCACAGATACGCAGTATTTT.

With respect to this clonotype: The limits of the CDR3 on the DNA are not certain, so only TCRdb's listed CDR3 is given. This chain links TRBV7-9 with TRBJ2-5; the DNA was not used to check the table's D call, TRBD1. The CDR3 sequence runs 13 residues, both termini included. CDR1 is SEHNR and CDR2 is FQNEAQ in the germline V gene (reference sequence). The CDR3 loop is CASSFGEGSARYF.

The chain has TRBV30 and TRBJ2-1; D gene uncertain. CDR1 and CDR2 (germline): GTSNPN, SVGIG (reference sequence). The CDR3 spans 13 residues. The V and J ends lost 2 bases and 2 bases respectively, with 7 bases between them. The CDR3 loop is CAWSRLTYNEQFF. The CDR3 DNA reads as TGTGCCTGGAGTAGGCTAACCTACAATGAGCAGTTCTTC. The full variable domain, in which reference TRBV30 and TRBJ2-1 provide the parts outside the CDR3, is SQTIHQWPATLVQPVGSPLSLECTVEGTSNPNLYWYRQAAGRGLQLLFYSVGIGQISSEVPQNLSASRPQDRQFILSSKKLLLSDSGFYLCAWSRLTYNEQFFGPGTRLTVL.

This clonotype was seen more than once but under ten times. The DNA for the CDR3 is TGTGCCAGCACATGGAGGGCGGAAGCTTTCTTT. This gives the protein CASTWRAEAFF. V and J are TRBV6-2 or TRBV6-3 and TRBJ1-1; D gene unclear. The CDR3 is 11 residues long. V was cut by 7 bases and J by 8 bases, with 11 bases left in between. Germline lookup yields CDR1 MNHEY and CDR2 SVGEGT.

At least ten counts were recorded for this clonotype. The V and J genes are TRBV5-1 and TRBJ2-4, with D possibly being TRBD2 (5 bases). V was pared by 4 bases and J by 5 bases, with 16 bases between. The V gene's germline CDR1 is SGHRS and CDR2 YFSETQ. This CDR3 is 15 amino acids long. In DNA form, the CDR3 reads TGCGCCAGCAGCAGGGCCCCCGGAGGCCAAAACATTCAGTACTTC. Translated: CASSRAPGGQNIQYF.

This clonotype turned up a few times. The chain combines TRBV5-1 with TRBJ2-1, with 10 bases matching TRBD2. CDR3 length equals 14 residues. Trimming took 4 bases from V and 8 from J; bases not matched to a gene: 6. Germline lookup yields CDR1 SGHRS and CDR2 YFSETQ. CDR3 nucleotides: TGCGCCAGCAGCGTAGGGACTAGCGAGCATGAGCAGTTCTTC. This sequence encodes CASSVGTSEHEQFF.

V gene TRBV12-3 or TRBV12-4 combines with J gene TRBJ2-3; 11 bases are a match to TRBD2. Unmatched junction bases numbered 8, after V lost 7 bases and J lost 5 bases. The CDR3 extends over 15 amino acids. CDR3 sequence: CASTRGGLAVDTQYF. CDR3 nucleotides: TGTGCCAGCACCCGCGGGGGACTAGCGGTAGATACGCAGTATTTT.

This clonotype showed up just a few times. The rearrangement uses TRBV6-1 and TRBJ2-1, with D uncertain. The CDR3 extends over 16 amino acids. Trimming left V 5 bases short and J 0 bases short, with 14 bases between. Germline CDR1 and CDR2: MNHNS and SASEGT. The CDR3 protein is CASSPDPISSYNEQFF. DNA for the CDR3: TGTGCCAGCAGTCCGGACCCAATTAGCTCCTACAATGAGCAGTTCTTC.

This clonotype was seen a few times. V is TRBV20-1 and J is TRBJ2-7, with a possible D match to TRBD1 (6 bases). The CDR3 extends over 11 amino acids. CDR1 and CDR2 from the germline V gene are DFQATT and SNEGSKA (reference sequence). Trimming cost V 3 bases and J 6 bases, with 9 bases left between them. The CDR3 sequence: CSASAGVEQYF. Written as DNA, the CDR3 is TGCAGTGCTAGTGCAGGGGTCGAGCAGTACTTC.

This clonotype was seen ten or more times. This sequence joins TRBV20-1 and TRBJ2-7, with D unresolved. The germline V gene encodes CDR1 DFQATT and CDR2 SNEGSKA (reference sequence). The CDR3 consists of 13 residues. V lost 0 bases and J 2 bases, leaving 8 bases between the germline ends. The CDR3 DNA follows: TGCAGTGCTAGAGATGACACCACCTACGAGCAGTACTTC. It translates to CSARDDTTYEQYF.

This clonotype has only a few counts. This chain connects TRBV29-1 to TRBJ2-2; perhaps TRBD1 as D (7 bases). With 8 bases removed from V and 4 bases from J, the gap between germline ends came to 11 bases. Germline loops: CDR1 SQVTM, CDR2 ANQGSEA. CDR3 length: 12 residues. CDR3 DNA sequence: TGCAGCTCCCAGGGGGGCACCGGGGAGCTGTTTTTT. Residues: CSSQGGTGELFF.

The V call is TRBV20-1, the J call TRBJ2-7; 8 bases are a match to TRBD1. Germline V gives CDR1 DFQATT, CDR2 SNEGSKA (reference sequence). The junction had 4 bases not matched to a gene; V was cut back by 6 bases and J by 3 bases. The CDR3 sequence is 12 residues long. The CDR3 nucleotides read TGCAGTGCGCGGACAGGGTACTACGAGCAGTACTTC. Its translation is CSARTGYYEQYF.

In this sample, this clonotype turned up a few times. The rearrangement uses TRBV5-1 and TRBJ2-1; the match to TRBD2 covers 9 bases. The germline V gene has CDR1 SGHRS and CDR2 YFSETQ. CDR3 size: 19 residues. V shed 0 bases and J 0 bases; nucleotides not matched to a gene: 10. CDR3 amino acids: CASSLALAGALSSYNEQFF. For the CDR3, the DNA is TGCGCCAGCAGCTTGGCATTAGCGGGGGCCTTAAGCTCCTACAATGAGCAGTTCTTC.

In regard to this clonotype: One end of the junction is discordant with germline, which a read error may explain. CDR3 amino acids: CVSSLTSGMFEEQYF. The CDR3 DNA reads TGTGTCAGCAGCCTGACTAGCGGAATGTTTGAGGAGCAGTACTTC. The rearrangement uses TRBV7-3 and TRBJ2-7; 9 bases map to TRBD2. This CDR3 is built from 15 residues. Germline CDR1 reads SGHTA; CDR2 reads FQGTGA.

J is TRBJ2-5 and V is TRBV3-1, with 7 bases identical to TRBD2. The junction had 8 bases not matched to a gene; V was cut back by 6 bases and J by 4 bases. CDR1 and CDR2 from the germline V gene are LGHDT and YNNKEL (reference sequence). The CDR3 totals 14 residues. The CDR3 sequence is CASSLTTSPETQYF. For the CDR3, the DNA is TGTGCCAGCAGTCTGACGACTAGCCCAGAGACCCAGTACTTC.

This clonotype was seen more than once but under ten times. The genes are TRBV29-1 and TRBJ2-3, with 9 bases lining up with TRBD2. V was pared by 6 bases and J by 0 bases, with 10 bases of the junction left unmatched. The CDR3 runs 16 residues. Germline-derived CDR1 and CDR2 are SQVTM and ANQGSEA. The CDR3 bases are TGCAGCGTGGATGGACTAGCGCTTCCTAGCACAGATACGCAGTATTTT. It specifies CSVDGLALPSTDTQYF.

The chain combines TRBV20-1 with TRBJ2-7; 7 nucleotides agree with TRBD2. Trimming took 3 bases from V and 2 from J; bases not matched to a gene: 1. There are 12 residues in the CDR3. Germline V gene data show CDR1 as DFQATT and CDR2 as SNEGSKA (reference sequence). The CDR3 region is CSASGRTYEQYF. As DNA, the CDR3 is TGCAGTGCTAGCGGGAGGACCTACGAGCAGTACTTC.

This chain links TRBV10-2 with TRBJ2-5, with D uncertain. V was trimmed by 7 bases and J by 0 bases, leaving 9 bases between them. This CDR3 is 13 amino acids long. Germline V gives CDR1 WSHSY, CDR2 SAAADI. CDR3 region: CASKVTYQETQYF. The CDR3 nucleotides are TGCGCCAGCAAAGTGACGTACCAAGAGACCCAGTACTTC.

The table lists this clonotype with many counts. The genes are TRBV28 and TRBJ1-4, with a weak D call TRBD1 (5 bases). Germline values: CDR1 MDHEN, CDR2 SYDVKM. Trimming cost V 7 bases and J 2 bases, with 23 bases left between them. The CDR3 has 18 residues. CDR3: CASIPRRGKVITNEKLFF. The CDR3 DNA reads TGTGCCAGCATCCCGAGGAGGGGAAAGGTGATCACTAATGAAAAACTGTTTTTT.

This clonotype was seen a few times. The chain has TRBV29-1 and TRBJ1-1; maybe TRBD1 (6 bases). CDR3 size: 12 residues. Germline CDR1 SQVTM, CDR2 ANQGSEA. Trimming shortened V by 5 bases and J by 10 bases, and 17 bases separated the two germline ends. The CDR3 bases are TGCAGCGTTAGGGGTGCAGGGGAGGTAGCTTTCTTT. As protein: CSVRGAGEVAFF. The full variable domain, completed using reference TRBV29-1 and TRBJ1-1, is SAVISQKPSRDICQRGTSLTIQCQVDSQVTMMFWYRQQPGQSLTLIATANQGSEATYESGFVIDKFPISRPNLTFSTLTVSNMSPEDSSIYLCSVRGAGEVAFFGQGTRLTVV.

The chain employs TRBV9 and TRBJ2-2; TRBD1 agrees at 8 bases. CDR1 is SGDLS and CDR2 is YYNGEE in the germline V gene. The CDR3 spans 15 residues. V shed 0 bases, J shed 6 bases, and the junction held 4 bases outside the gene matches. CDR3 amino acids: CASSVAQGAPGELFF. The DNA for the CDR3 is TGTGCCAGCAGCGTAGCGCAGGGGGCGCCCGGGGAGCTGTTTTTT.

The sample holds a few counts of this clonotype. The chain joins TRBV10-3 to TRBJ2-5; D call uncertain. The CDR3 is made up of 15 amino acids. Germline loops: CDR1 ENHRY, CDR2 SYGVKD. The ends were cut back, 2 bases at V and 0 bases at J, with 10 bases in the middle. The CDR3 here is CAISEPDGYQETQYF. In DNA, the CDR3 is TGTGCCATCAGTGAGCCGGACGGGTACCAAGAGACCCAGTACTTC.

The chain combines TRBV9 with TRBJ1-1; no reliable D call. This CDR3 is 15 amino acids long. Germline V gene lookup returns CDR1 SGDLS and CDR2 YYNGEE. V lost 6 bases to trimming and J lost 1 base, with 16 bases between them. CDR3 amino acids: CASTKEGSANTEAFF. The CDR3 nucleotides are TGTGCCAGCACTAAGGAAGGTTCAGCGAACACTGAAGCTTTCTTT.